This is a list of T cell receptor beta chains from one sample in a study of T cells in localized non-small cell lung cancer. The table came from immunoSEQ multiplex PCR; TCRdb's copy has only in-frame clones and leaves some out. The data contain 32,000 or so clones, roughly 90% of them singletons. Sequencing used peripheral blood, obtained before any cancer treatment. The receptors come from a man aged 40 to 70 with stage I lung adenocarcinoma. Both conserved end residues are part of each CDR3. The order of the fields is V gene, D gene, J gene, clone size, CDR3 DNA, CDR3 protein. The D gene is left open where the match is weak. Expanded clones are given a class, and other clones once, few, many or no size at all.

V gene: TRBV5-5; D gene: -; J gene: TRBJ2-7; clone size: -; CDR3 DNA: TGTGCCAGCAGCTTTTATGCAGGATCCTACGAGCAGTACTTC; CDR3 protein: CASSFYAGSYEQYF
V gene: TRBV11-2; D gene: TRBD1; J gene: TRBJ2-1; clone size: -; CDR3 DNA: TGTGCCAGCAGCTTGGGGACAGGGGTTTTCCATGAGCAGTTCTTC; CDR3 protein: CASSLGTGVFHEQFF
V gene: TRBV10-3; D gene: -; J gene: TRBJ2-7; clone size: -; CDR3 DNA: TGTGCCATCAGTGAGCAGGGGTACGAGCAGTACTTC; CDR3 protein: CAISEQGYEQYF
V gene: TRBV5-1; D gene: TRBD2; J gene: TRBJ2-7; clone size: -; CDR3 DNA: TGCGCCAGCAGCTTGGGCGGGGGCGAGCAGTACTTC; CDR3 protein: CASSLGGGEQYF
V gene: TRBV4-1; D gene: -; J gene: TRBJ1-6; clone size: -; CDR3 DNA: TGCGCCAGCAGCCAAGCCCCGGAGAGCTCCTATAATTCACCCCTCCACTTT; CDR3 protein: CASSQAPESSYNSPLHF
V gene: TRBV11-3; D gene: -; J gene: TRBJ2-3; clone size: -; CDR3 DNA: TGTGCCAGCAGCTGGGTGGGGCCGGGAAGAACAGATACGCAGTATTTT; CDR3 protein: CASSWVGPGRTDTQYF
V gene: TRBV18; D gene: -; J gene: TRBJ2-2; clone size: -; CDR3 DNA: TGTGCCAGCTCACCGGGATCCGGGGAGCTGTTTTTT; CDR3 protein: CASSPGSGELFF
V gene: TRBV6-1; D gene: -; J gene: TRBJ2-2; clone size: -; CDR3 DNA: TGTGCCAGCAGTCACAACACCGGGGAGCTGTTTTTT; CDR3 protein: CASSHNTGELFF
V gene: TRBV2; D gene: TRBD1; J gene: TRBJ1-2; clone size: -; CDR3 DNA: TGTGCCAGCAAGGAACCCGGACAGGAGCGCTACACCTTC; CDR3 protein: CASKEPGQERYTF
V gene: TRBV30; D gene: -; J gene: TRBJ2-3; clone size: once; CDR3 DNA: TGTGCCTGGAGTAGAGCCGGGGAGGTCACAGATACGCAGTATTTT; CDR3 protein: CAWSRAGEVTDTQYF
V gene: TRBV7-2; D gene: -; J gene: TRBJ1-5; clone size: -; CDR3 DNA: TGTGCCAGCAGCTTAGTTGGGGTCGGCCAGCCCCAGCATTTT; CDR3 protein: CASSLVGVGQPQHF
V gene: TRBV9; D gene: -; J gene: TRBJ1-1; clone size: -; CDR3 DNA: TGTGCCAGCAGCGTCTACGGGACAGAAGCTTTCTTT; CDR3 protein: CASSVYGTEAFF
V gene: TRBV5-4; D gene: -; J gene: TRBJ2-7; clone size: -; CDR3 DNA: TGTGCCAGCAGCTTGGGACCCAGCTCCTACGAGCAGTACTTC; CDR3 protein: CASSLGPSSYEQYF
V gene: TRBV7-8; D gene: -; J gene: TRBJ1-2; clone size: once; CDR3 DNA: TGTGCCAGCAGCTCCAGACGGACACTCGACTATGGCTACACCTTC; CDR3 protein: CASSSRRTLDYGYTF
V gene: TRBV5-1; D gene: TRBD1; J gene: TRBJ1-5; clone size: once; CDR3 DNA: TGCGCCAGCAGCTTGACAGGGGGAGAAAATCAGCCCCAGCATTTT; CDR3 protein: CASSLTGGENQPQHF
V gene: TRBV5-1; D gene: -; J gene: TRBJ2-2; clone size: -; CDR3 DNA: TGCGCCAGCAGCCCCCTGGGGACCGGGGAGCTGTTTTTT; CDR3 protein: CASSPLGTGELFF
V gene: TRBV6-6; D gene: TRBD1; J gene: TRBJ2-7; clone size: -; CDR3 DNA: TGTGCCAGCAGCCCCCAGGACAGGAACTACGAGCAGTACTTC; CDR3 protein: CASSPQDRNYEQYF
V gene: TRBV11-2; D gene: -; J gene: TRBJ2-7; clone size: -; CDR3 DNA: TGTGCCAGCAGCTCCCCGACAGGCCCCAGGGAGCAGTACTTC; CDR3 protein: CASSSPTGPREQYF
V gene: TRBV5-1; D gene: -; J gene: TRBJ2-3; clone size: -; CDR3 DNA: TGCGCCAGCAGCTTGGGGGGCACAGATACGCAGTATTTT; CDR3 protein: CASSLGGTDTQYF
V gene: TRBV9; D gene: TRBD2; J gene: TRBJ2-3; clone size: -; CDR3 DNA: TGTGCCAGCAGCTCCTCCGGGACTAGCATCACAGATACGCAGTATTTT; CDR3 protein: CASSSSGTSITDTQYF
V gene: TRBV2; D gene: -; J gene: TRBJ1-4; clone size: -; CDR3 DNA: TGTGCCAGCAGCCTTCGAAGGGGCGAAAAACTGTTTTTT; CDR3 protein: CASSLRRGEKLFF
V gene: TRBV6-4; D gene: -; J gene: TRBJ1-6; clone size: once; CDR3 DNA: TGTGCCAGCCGCACCCCCCTGACAGGAGGGCCTCCACCCCTCCACTTT; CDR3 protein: CASRTPLTGGPPPLHF
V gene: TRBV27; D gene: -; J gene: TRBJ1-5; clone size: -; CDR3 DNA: TGTGCCAGCAGTTTTGACAGTCGGAATCAGCCCCAGCATTTT; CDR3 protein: CASSFDSRNQPQHF
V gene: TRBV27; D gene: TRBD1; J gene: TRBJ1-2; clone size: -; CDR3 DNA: TGTGCCAGCAGGATTTCGCAGGGGGGCGGCTATGGCTACACCTTC; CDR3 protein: CASRISQGGGYGYTF
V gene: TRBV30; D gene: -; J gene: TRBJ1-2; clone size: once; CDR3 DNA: TGTGCCCACGAACCCCCCAAGGGCTACACCTTC; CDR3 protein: CAHEPPKGYTF
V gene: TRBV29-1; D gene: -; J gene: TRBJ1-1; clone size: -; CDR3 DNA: TGCAGCGTGGTTTCGTTACAGGGATCATACACTGAAGCTTTCTTT; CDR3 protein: CSVVSLQGSYTEAFF
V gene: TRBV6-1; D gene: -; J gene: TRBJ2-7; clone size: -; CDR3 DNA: TGTGCCAGCAGTGTCGTCAGAGCCTACGAGCAGTACTTC; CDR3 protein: CASSVVRAYEQYF
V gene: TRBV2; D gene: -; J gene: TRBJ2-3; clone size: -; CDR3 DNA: TGTGCCAGCAGTGTCCGGGAGAGAGATACGCAGTATTTT; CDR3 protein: CASSVRERDTQYF
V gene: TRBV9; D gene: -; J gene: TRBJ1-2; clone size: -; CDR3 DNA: TGTGCCAGCAGCATATCGACGGGTGCTTATGGCTACACCTTC; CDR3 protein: CASSISTGAYGYTF
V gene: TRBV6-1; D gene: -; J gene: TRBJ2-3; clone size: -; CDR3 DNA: TGTGCCAGCAGTGCCAGCCTAGCAAGGTCTCACACAGATACGCAGTATTTT; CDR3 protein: CASSASLARSHTDTQYF
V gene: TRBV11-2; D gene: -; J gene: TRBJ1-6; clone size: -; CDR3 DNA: TGTGCCAGCAGCTTCTCGGCGGATTCACCCCTCCACTTT; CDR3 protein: CASSFSADSPLHF
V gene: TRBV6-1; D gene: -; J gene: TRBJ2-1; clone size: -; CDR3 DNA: TGTGCCAGCAGTGAAATGGGGGGTAATGAGCAGTTCTTC; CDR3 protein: CASSEMGGNEQFF
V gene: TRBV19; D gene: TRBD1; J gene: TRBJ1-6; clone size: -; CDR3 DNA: TGTGCCAGTAGTCCGGACAGGGGCACCTATTCACCCCTCCACTTT; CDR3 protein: CASSPDRGTYSPLHF
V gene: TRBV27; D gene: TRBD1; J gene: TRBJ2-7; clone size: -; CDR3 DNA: TGTGCCAGCAGTATTAACGCTGACAGGGGGCGATCCTACGAGCAGTACTTC; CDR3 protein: CASSINADRGRSYEQYF
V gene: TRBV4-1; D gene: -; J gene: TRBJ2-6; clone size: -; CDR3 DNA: TGCGCCAGCAGCCAAGCATCCGGGTCGCGAATGGCTGGGGCCAACGTCCTGACTTTC; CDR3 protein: CASSQASGSRMAGANVLTF
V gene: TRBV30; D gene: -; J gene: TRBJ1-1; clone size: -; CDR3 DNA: TGTGCCTGGATTCCCGCCGGGCAGGGTCCCACTGAAGCTTTCTTT; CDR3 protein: CAWIPAGQGPTEAFF
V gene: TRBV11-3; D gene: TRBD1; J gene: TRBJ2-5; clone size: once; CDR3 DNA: TGTGCCAGCAGCTTAGACTCGGGACAGGATCAAGAGACCCAGTACTTC; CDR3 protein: CASSLDSGQDQETQYF
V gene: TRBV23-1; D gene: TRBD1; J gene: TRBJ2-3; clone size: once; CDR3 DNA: TGCGCCAGCAGTCCCGACAGGGGGAGGCCGGATACGCAGTATTTT; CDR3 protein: CASSPDRGRPDTQYF
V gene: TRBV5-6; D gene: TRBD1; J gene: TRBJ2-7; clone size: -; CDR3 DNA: TGTGCCAGCAGCTTGGGGGACAGGGAACTCTACGAGCAGTACTTC; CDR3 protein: CASSLGDRELYEQYF
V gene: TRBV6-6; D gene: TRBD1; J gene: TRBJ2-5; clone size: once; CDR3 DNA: TGTGCCAGCAGTTACTCTTGGACAGGGTCGGAGACCCAGTACTTC; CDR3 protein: CASSYSWTGSETQYF
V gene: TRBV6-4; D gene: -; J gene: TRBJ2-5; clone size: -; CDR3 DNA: TGTGCCAGCAGCCCGCACGCTGGGGAGACCCAGTACTTC; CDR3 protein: CASSPHAGETQYF
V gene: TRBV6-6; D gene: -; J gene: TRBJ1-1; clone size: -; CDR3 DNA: TGTGCCAGCAGTTACCAACGTCAAGAGGGGAACACTGAAGCTTTCTTT; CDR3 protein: CASSYQRQEGNTEAFF
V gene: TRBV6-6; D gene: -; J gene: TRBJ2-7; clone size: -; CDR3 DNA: TGTGCCAGCAGTTGGGGCCAGGGTTACGAGCAGTACTTC; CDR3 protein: CASSWGQGYEQYF
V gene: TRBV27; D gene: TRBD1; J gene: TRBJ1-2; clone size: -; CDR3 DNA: TGTGCCAGCAGAGGGACAGGGGTGGAGTATGGCTACACCTTC; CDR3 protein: CASRGTGVEYGYTF
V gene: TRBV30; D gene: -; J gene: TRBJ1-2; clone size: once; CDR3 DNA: TGTGCCTGGAGCGGAGGACATTCCGGTGGCTACACCTTC; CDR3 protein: CAWSGGHSGGYTF